The sample holds one count of the clone carrying this TCR beta chain. In the authors' methods: How many nucleated cells were present was estimated from reference gene primer amplification. Sequenced by immunoSEQ multiplex PCR; TCRdb stores in-frame clones only, minus some. V, J and clone size are taken as reported in that table, and D and trimming were inferred from the DNA itself. The sample lists nearly 25,000 clones, approximately 81% occurring once. This sample was included in a study of blood T cell repertoires in COVID-19. Across the study: COVID-19 samples, acute and convalescent, were from the United States, Italy and Spain. Nucleic acid was either cDNA or gDNA, and it came from T cells, B-cell-depleted T cells, or PBMCs.

The junction had 0 bases not matched to a gene; V was cut back by 2 bases and J by 4 bases. This CDR3 spans 14 amino acids. Germline CDR1 and CDR2: MNHEY and SVGAGI. This receptor was identified in a man between 70 and 80 years old with acute or convalescent COVID-19. The sequencing input was peripheral blood. V usage is TRBV6-5 and J usage is TRBJ1-5; 9 bases align to TRBD1. CDR3 residues: CASSYDRGNQPQHF. The DNA of the CDR3 is TGTGCCAGCAGTTACGACAGGGGGAATCAGCCCCAGCATTTT.